This T cell receptor beta chain was found in a study of technical replicates of blood from a handful of donors. Only in-frame clones appear in the TCRdb table, and some are missing; sequencing was by immunoSEQ multiplex PCR. The table shows approximately 99,000 clones, with around 96% occurring only once. V was shortened by 5 bases and J by 0 bases, with 12 bases between the two germline ends. This CDR3 has 15 residues. Germline values: CDR1 LNHDA, CDR2 SQIVND (reference sequence). This clonotype originated in a human donor in good health. The J gene is TRBJ2-3, the V gene TRBV19, with D possibly being TRBD2 (6 bases). Specimen: T cells isolated from PBMCs. The CDR3 spells CASSAGLFSTDTQYF. The CDR3 nucleotides read TGTGCCAGTAGTGCCGGACTATTTAGCACAGATACGCAGTATTTT.